These 8 T cell receptor beta chains originate from one sample sequenced in a study of Ad26.COV2.S vaccination and SARS-CoV-2 variants. Treatment meaning: some 20 received Ad26.COV2.S at low or high dose, single or two shots; roughly 5 received placebo; per-sample allocation not given. Day 63 after the first vaccine or placebo injection was the time point for sampling. Profiled with immunoSEQ multiplex PCR; TCRdb holds only in-frame clones, not every one. Of roughly 400,000 clones listed, around nine tenths are singletons. The material sequenced was peripheral blood, taken in a trial of Ad26.COV2.S vaccine versus placebo. These receptors all stem from a person between 18 and 59 years old who received the Ad26.COV2.S COVID-19 vaccine or a placebo.

The chain couples TRBV7-9 to TRBJ2-7, with D possibly TRBD1 on 5 matching bases. Germline V CDR1 and CDR2: SEHNR, FQNEAQ (reference sequence). There are 14 residues in the CDR3. V lost 4 bases to trimming and J lost 0 bases, with 10 bases between them. The CDR3 DNA sequence: TGTGCCAGCAGCTCAGGGCGGAGCTCCTACGAGCAGTACTTC. Translation: CASSSGRSSYEQYF.

The chain has TRBV7-8 and TRBJ1-2, with 7 bases matching TRBD1. CDR1 SGHVS and CDR2 FQNEAQ come from the germline V gene. The CDR3 has 13 amino acids. Trimming removed 3 bases from V and 7 bases from J; junction bases left unmatched: 5. The CDR3 protein is CASSFDRAFGYTF. The CDR3 coding sequence is TGTGCCAGCAGCTTCGACAGGGCTTTTGGCTACACCTTC. The entire variable domain, with the rest obtained from reference TRBV7-8 and TRBJ1-2, is as follows: GAGVSQSPRYKVAKRGQDVALRCDPISGHVSLFWYQQALGQGPEFLTYFQNEAQLDKSGLPSDRFFAERPEGSVSTLKIQRTQQEDSAVYLCASSFDRAFGYTFGSGTRLTVV.

The V and J genes are TRBV9 and TRBJ2-7, with TRBD2 identical over 11 bases. J was trimmed by 5 bases and V by 3 bases; bases with no gene match: 4. In germline, CDR1 is SGDLS, CDR2 YYNGEE. The CDR3 length is 14 residues. CDR3 bases: TGTGCCAGCAGCGATACTAGCGGGAGCGACGAGCAGTACTTC. Protein product: CASSDTSGSDEQYF.

This rearrangement joins TRBV6-5 to TRBJ1-1; perhaps TRBD1 as D (6 bases). CDR1 and CDR2 (germline): MNHEY, SVGAGI. The CDR3 spans 13 residues. V lost 5 bases to trimming and J lost 11 bases, with 18 bases between them. As DNA, the CDR3 is TGTGCCAGCAGTCCCACCCTACAGGGTGTGGCTTTCTTT. Translated, it gives CASSPTLQGVAFF.

CDR3 in DNA: TGCGCCAGCAGTAAGAGACAGGGAGGCACCTACAATGAGCAGTTCTTC. Residues: CASSKRQGGTYNEQFF. The chain links TRBV4-1 to TRBJ2-1, with TRBD1 as a possible D gene (7 bases). CDR1 and CDR2 (germline): MGHRA, YSYEKL. The CDR3 covers 16 residues. V dropped 6 bases and J dropped 2 bases, with 17 bases sitting between them.

This clone has a handful of counts. This CDR3 is CASAERDRSFEKLFF. The CDR3 DNA is TGTGCCAGCGCCGAACGGGACAGGAGTTTCGAAAAACTGTTTTTT. The chain recombines TRBV6-6 with TRBJ1-4, with 8 bases aligning to TRBD1. V lost 8 bases to trimming and J lost 8 bases; unmatched junction nucleotides: 13. Germline loops: CDR1 MNHNY, CDR2 SVGAGI (reference sequence). There are 15 residues in the CDR3.

This chain uses TRBV20-1 with TRBJ1-1; the D is unclear. Trimming pared 6 bases from V and 1 base from J, leaving 6 bases between. Germline V gene lookup returns CDR1 DFQATT and CDR2 SNEGSKA (reference sequence). The CDR3 runs 11 residues. The CDR3 loop is CSAPRNTEAFF. DNA for the CDR3: TGCAGTGCCCCCCGGAACACTGAAGCTTTCTTT.

J is TRBJ1-5 and V is TRBV6-5; 7 nucleotides agree with TRBD1. CDR1 is MNHEY and CDR2 is SVGAGI in the germline V gene. With 6 bases clipped from V and 4 bases from J, the junction kept 9 bases outside the gene matches. This CDR3 region has 15 residues. The CDR3 spells CASRPSGTENQPQHF. As DNA, the CDR3 is TGTGCCAGCAGACCCTCCGGGACAGAGAATCAGCCCCAGCATTTT.